Reported below is one T cell receptor beta chain. Its antigen remains undetermined. It has no much larger one-base neighbor in the sample; base qualities were not kept. This sample is part of a study of T-cell reconstitution after alpha-beta-depleted transplantation in children listed by TCRdb under 2016. In the study overall: Using TCR repertoire profiling, the study quantitatively followed how T-cell immune reconstitution unfolded in children after TCRalphabeta/CD19-depleted allogeneic hematopoietic cell transplantation.

The investigation overall reported the following: Over subsequent months, a decline in hyperexpanded clone frequencies was noted, and after one year, T-cell counts and TCRbeta diversity were mostly ascribed to newly produced T cells. About two months after transplant, the apparently early recovery of alphabetaT-cell counts reportedly depended on just several hundred clones that had expanded rapidly and came from non-depleted graft cells. In some patients, the high TCRbeta diversity seen at day 60 was put down to recipient T cells and intrathymic progenitors that had survived conditioning.

The germline V gene (reference sequence) gives CDR1 as DFQATT and CDR2 as SNEGSKA. The CDR3 contains 13 residues, cysteine and phenylalanine counted. Only the CDR3 portion is preserved as DNA: 39 bases, with reading frame beginning at the first base. V and J lose 3 bases and 5 bases, and a span of 13 bases separates them. The protocol used for the library was PCR. TCRdb names Illumina HiSeq 2500 as the instrument used. TCR library preparation used molecular barcoding, with unique molecular identifiers applied to normalize quantification of the TCRbeta repertoire. TCRdb reprocessing: public reads trimmed at Q25 with fastp, clones called with MiXCR, in-frame beta chains kept. Each record represents a unique CDR3 protein, reported with the most common genes and DNA among its rows. For this sample the table gives over 90,000 distinct CDR3 sequences, of which roughly 7.1% were detected only once. The ten biggest clones cover 16% of the sample.

The treatment or condition label for this specimen denotes: allogeneic hematopoietic cell transplantation with graft depleted of TCRalphabeta T cells and CD19 B cells. The transplant recipients were children given TCRalphabeta/CD19-depleted allogeneic hematopoietic cell grafts. Sequences were derived from PBMCs, sampled before TCRalphabeta/CD19-depleted stem cell transplant. This receptor was taken from a boy aged 2 to 9 with acute lymphoblastic leukemia, due to receive a stem cell transplant. The chain was built from TRBV20-1 and TRBJ2-5; a tentative D call is TRBD1 (5 bases match). The DNA sequence is TGCAGTGCTAGTAAGGGGTCCCGGGAGACCCAGTACTTC. This sequence encodes CSASKGSRETQYF.